These T cell receptor beta chains were read from a single sample in a study of blood T cell repertoires in COVID-19. The assay was immunoSEQ multiplex PCR, and TCRdb's table has in-frame clones only and misses some. The table records 110,000 to 150,000 clones, 75% to 90% of them present only once. Sequenced material: peripheral blood. All receptors derive from a human donor in a cohort sampled during active COVID-19. CDR3s include the opening cysteine and the closing phenylalanine or tryptophan. The D gene is left open where the match is weak. For some rows the clone size is stated as once, few or many, or as a class when expanded; others skip it.

V	size	D	J	CDR3	DNA
TRBV28	-	TRBD1	TRBJ1-3	CASSAIRGRGNTIYF	TGTGCCAGCAGCGCTATCAGGGGGCGAGGAAACACCATATATTTT
TRBV11-3	-	-	TRBJ1-5	CASSLDQGMSNQPQHF	TGTGCCAGCAGCTTAGATCAGGGGATGAGCAATCAGCCCCAGCATTTT
TRBV5-4	-	-	TRBJ2-6	CASSLGLSSGANVLTF	TGTGCCAGCAGCTTGGGCCTAAGCTCTGGGGCCAACGTCCTGACTTTC
TRBV6-5	-	-	TRBJ1-4	CASRRAEFEKLFF	TGTGCCAGCAGGCGGGCCGAGTTTGAAAAACTGTTTTTT
TRBV5-1	-	TRBD1	TRBJ1-4	CASSVGTGEKKLFF	TGCGCCAGCAGCGTCGGGACAGGGGAAAAAAAACTGTTTTTT
TRBV6-6	-	-	TRBJ1-5	CASSPWTENQPQHF	TGTGCCAGCAGCCCCTGGACAGAGAATCAGCCCCAGCATTTT
TRBV25-1	-	TRBD1	TRBJ1-3	CASRGQGENTIYF	TGTGCCAGCAGGGGACAGGGAGAAAACACCATATATTTT
TRBV28	once	-	TRBJ1-5	CASSPERQPQHF	TGTGCCAGCAGTCCGGAGCGGCAGCCCCAGCATTTT
TRBV9	-	TRBD2	TRBJ2-2	CASSSLAGITGELFF	TGTGCCAGCAGCTCACTAGCGGGGATAACCGGGGAGCTGTTTTTT
TRBV7-9	-	-	TRBJ2-1	CASSFGAAYTNEQFF	TGTGCCAGTAGCTTTGGGGCGGCTTACACCAATGAGCAGTTCTTC
TRBV6-2/TRBV6-3	-	-	TRBJ2-7	CASSLQAYEQYF	TGTGCCAGCAGTCTCCAGGCCTACGAGCAGTACTTC
TRBV12-3/TRBV12-4	once	TRBD1	TRBJ1-2	CASSQGGLGGYTF	TGTGCCAGCAGTCAGGGGGGTTTGGGAGGCTACACCTTC
TRBV2	-	-	TRBJ2-2	CASSGTTNTGELFF	TGTGCCAGCAGCGGGACAACGAACACCGGGGAGCTGTTTTTT
TRBV7-2	-	-	TRBJ1-5	CASSLGGGDQPQHF	TGTGCCAGCAGCTTAGGAGGGGGAGATCAGCCCCAGCATTTT
TRBV5-1	-	-	TRBJ1-3	CASSSEGRAGNTIYF	TGCGCCAGCAGCTCGGAAGGGAGGGCTGGAAACACCATATATTTT
TRBV7-2	-	-	TRBJ1-3	CASSFGASGNTIYF	TGTGCCAGCAGCTTCGGAGCCTCTGGAAACACCATATATTTT
TRBV12-5	-	TRBD2	TRBJ2-7	CASGLVRTSGGSYEQYF	TGTGCTAGTGGTTTGGTCCGGACTAGCGGGGGATCCTACGAGCAGTACTTC
TRBV7-6	-	-	TRBJ1-2	CASSLGGNKDF	TGTGCCAGCAGCTTAGGCGGCAACAAGGACTTC
TRBV5-1	few	-	TRBJ2-2	CASSSGAGELFF	TGCGCCAGCAGCTCGGGGGCCGGGGAGCTGTTTTTT
TRBV4-2	-	-	TRBJ1-1	CASLLRGSGTEAFF	TGTGCCAGTCTCCTCCGTGGCTCGGGCACTGAAGCTTTCTTT
TRBV19	-	-	TRBJ2-3	CASSMKGPGADTQYF	TGTGCCAGTAGTATGAAGGGTCCAGGGGCAGATACGCAGTATTTT
TRBV28	-	-	TRBJ1-6	CASSWASSPLHF	TGTGCCAGCAGCTGGGCCTCATCACCCCTCCACTTT
TRBV5-1	-	-	TRBJ2-7	CASRPRAGEQYF	TGCGCCAGCAGGCCTCGGGCGGGCGAGCAGTACTTC
TRBV6-6	-	TRBD1	TRBJ1-2	CASSPPGTGAANYGYTF	TGTGCCAGCAGTCCTCCCGGGACAGGGGCGGCTAACTATGGCTACACCTTC
TRBV5-4	-	TRBD1	TRBJ2-7	CASAGQGALSVDF	TGTGCCAGCGCCGGGCAGGGGGCTCTGAGTGTGGACTTC
TRBV7-9	-	-	TRBJ2-2	CASSTGISTGELFF	TGTGCCAGCAGCACCGGGATCAGCACCGGGGAGCTGTTTTTT
TRBV9	-	-	TRBJ1-3	CASSPTAVGNTIYF	TGTGCCAGCAGCCCAACGGCAGTCGGGAACACCATATATTTT
TRBV2	-	-	TRBJ1-1	CASILKIGGLVNTEAFF	TGTGCCAGTATCTTGAAAATAGGGGGTCTTGTGAACACTGAAGCTTTCTTT
TRBV7-2	-	-	TRBJ1-2	CASSLNIYAYGYTF	TGTGCCAGCAGCCTGAATATCTACGCCTATGGCTACACCTTC
TRBV9	-	-	TRBJ1-6	CASSVGTNNSPLHF	TGTGCCAGCAGCGTCGGGACTAACAATTCACCCCTCCACTTT
TRBV18	-	TRBD2	TRBJ2-7	CASSQWGLAGSYEQYF	TGTGCCAGCTCACAGTGGGGACTAGCGGGTTCCTACGAGCAGTACTTC
TRBV20-1	-	-	TRBJ2-5	CSASPGETQYF	TGCAGTGCTAGCCCGGGGGAGACCCAGTACTTC
TRBV7-9	-	TRBD2	TRBJ2-1	CASSLASGSTYNEQFF	TGTGCCAGCAGCTTAGCTAGCGGGAGCACCTACAATGAGCAGTTCTTC
TRBV27	-	TRBD1	TRBJ1-1	CASSSGQKNTEAFF	TGTGCCAGCAGTTCGGGACAGAAGAACACTGAAGCTTTCTTT
TRBV29-1	-	TRBD2	TRBJ2-2	CSVGTSRNTGELFF	TGCAGCGTTGGGACTAGCAGAAACACCGGGGAGCTGTTTTTT
TRBV19	once	TRBD1	TRBJ1-5	CASSRGTGRDSNQPQHF	TGTGCCAGTAGTAGAGGGACAGGCCGGGATAGCAATCAGCCCCAGCATTTT
TRBV19	-	TRBD1	TRBJ1-4	CASSPGTGREKLFF	TGTGCCAGTAGTCCCGGGACAGGGCGAGAAAAACTGTTTTTT
TRBV9	-	-	TRBJ1-4	CASSVGNLIGEKLFF	TGTGCCAGCAGCGTAGGAAACCTAATCGGGGAAAAACTGTTTTTT
TRBV3-1/TRBV3-2	-	-	TRBJ2-2	CASSQNTGTVRGLSGELFF	TGTGCCAGCAGCCAAAATACAGGCACGGTTAGGGGTTTATCGGGGGAGCTGTTTTTT
TRBV30	-	TRBD1	TRBJ1-1	CACRQGMNTEAFF	TGTGCCTGCAGACAGGGCATGAACACTGAAGCTTTCTTT
TRBV29-1	-	TRBD2	TRBJ2-1	CSVASGGEQFF	TGCAGCGTTGCTAGCGGGGGGGAGCAGTTCTTC
TRBV2	few	-	TRBJ2-1	CASSARGNTYNEQFF	TGTGCCAGCAGCGCACGCGGCAACACCTACAATGAGCAGTTCTTC
TRBV28	-	-	TRBJ1-2	CASSPYTAGGYTF	TGTGCCAGCAGTCCGTACACTGCGGGGGGCTACACCTTC
TRBV5-1	-	-	TRBJ2-2	CASSWPTGELFF	TGCGCCAGCAGCTGGCCCACCGGGGAGCTGTTTTTT
TRBV19	once	-	TRBJ2-1	CASSTRQGRGSYNEQFF	TGTGCCAGTAGTACTCGACAGGGGAGGGGGTCCTACAATGAGCAGTTCTTC
TRBV12-3/TRBV12-4	-	-	TRBJ1-2	CASSFAGGGYTF	TGTGCCAGCAGCTTCGCCGGGGGAGGCTACACCTTC
TRBV9	-	TRBD1	TRBJ1-2	CASSVATGANNYGYTF	TGTGCCAGCAGCGTAGCGACAGGGGCGAATAACTATGGCTACACCTTC